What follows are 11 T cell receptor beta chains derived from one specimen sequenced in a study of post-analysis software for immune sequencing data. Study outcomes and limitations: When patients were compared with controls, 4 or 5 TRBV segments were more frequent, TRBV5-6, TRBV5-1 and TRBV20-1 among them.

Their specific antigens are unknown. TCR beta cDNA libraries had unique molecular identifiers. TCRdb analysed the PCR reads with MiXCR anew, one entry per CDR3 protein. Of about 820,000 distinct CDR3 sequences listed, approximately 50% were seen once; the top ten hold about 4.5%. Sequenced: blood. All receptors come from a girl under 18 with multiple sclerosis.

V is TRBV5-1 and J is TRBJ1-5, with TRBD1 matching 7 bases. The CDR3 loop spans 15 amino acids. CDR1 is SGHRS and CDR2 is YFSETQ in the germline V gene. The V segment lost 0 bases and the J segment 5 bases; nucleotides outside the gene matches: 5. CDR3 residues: CASSLDGTADQPQHF. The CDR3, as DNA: TGCGCCAGCAGCTTGGACGGGACAGCAGATCAGCCCCAGCATTTT.

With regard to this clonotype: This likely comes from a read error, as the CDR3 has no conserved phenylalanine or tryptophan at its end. The CDR3 loop is CSARPPGGANTDTQYC. The CDR3 region has the DNA TGCAGTGCTAGGCCCCCAGGGGGGGCCAACACAGATACGCAGTATTGT. The V and J genes are TRBV20-1 and TRBJ2-3; possibly TRBD1 or TRBD2 for D (7 bases each). The CDR3 has 16 amino acids. Between the trimmed V and J ends, which lost 3 bases and 2 bases, there was a span of 18 bases. Germline CDR1 and CDR2: DFQATT and SNEGSKA (reference sequence).

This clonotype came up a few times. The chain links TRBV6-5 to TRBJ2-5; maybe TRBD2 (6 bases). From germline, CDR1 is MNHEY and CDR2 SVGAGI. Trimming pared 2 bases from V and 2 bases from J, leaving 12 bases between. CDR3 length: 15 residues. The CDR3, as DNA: TGTGCCAGCAGTTACGAGGGACGGGGGCAAGAGACCCAGTACTTC. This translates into CASSYEGRGQETQYF.

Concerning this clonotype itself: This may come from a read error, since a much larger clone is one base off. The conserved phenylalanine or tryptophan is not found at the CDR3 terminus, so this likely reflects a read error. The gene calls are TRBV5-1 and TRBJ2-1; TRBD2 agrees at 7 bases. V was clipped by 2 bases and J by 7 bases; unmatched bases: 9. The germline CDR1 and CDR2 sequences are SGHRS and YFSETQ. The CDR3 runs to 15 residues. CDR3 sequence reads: CASSFGGVLRNEQFL. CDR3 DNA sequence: TGCGCCAGCAGCTTTGGGGGGGTTCTTAGGAATGAGCAGTTCTTA.

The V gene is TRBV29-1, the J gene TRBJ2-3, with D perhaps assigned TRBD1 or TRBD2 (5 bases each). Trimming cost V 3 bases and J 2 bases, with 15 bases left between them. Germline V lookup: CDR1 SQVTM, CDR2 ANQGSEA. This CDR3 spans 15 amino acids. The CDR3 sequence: CSVEYPGPYTDTQYF. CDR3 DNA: TGCAGCGTTGAGTATCCGGGGCCATACACAGATACGCAGTATTTT.

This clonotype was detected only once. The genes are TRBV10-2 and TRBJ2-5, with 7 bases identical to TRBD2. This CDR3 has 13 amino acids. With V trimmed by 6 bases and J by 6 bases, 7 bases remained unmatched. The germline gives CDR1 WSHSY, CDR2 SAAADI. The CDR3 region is CASSLAERKTQYF. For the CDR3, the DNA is TGCGCCAGCAGCCTAGCGGAACGAAAGACCCAGTACTTC.

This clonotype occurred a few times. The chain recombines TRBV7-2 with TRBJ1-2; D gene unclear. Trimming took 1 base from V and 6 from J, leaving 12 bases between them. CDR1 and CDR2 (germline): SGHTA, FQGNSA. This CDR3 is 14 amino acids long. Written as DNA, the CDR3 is TGTGCCAGCAGCTTAGTTGTCAGTTCCAATGGCTACACCTTC. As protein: CASSLVVSSNGYTF.

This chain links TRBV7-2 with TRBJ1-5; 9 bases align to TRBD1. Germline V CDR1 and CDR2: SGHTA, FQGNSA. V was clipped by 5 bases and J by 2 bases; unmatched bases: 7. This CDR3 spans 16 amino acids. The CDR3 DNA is TGTGCCAGCAGCCCTGGGGACAGGGAAGGCAATCAGCCCCAGCATTTT. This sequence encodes CASSPGDREGNQPQHF.

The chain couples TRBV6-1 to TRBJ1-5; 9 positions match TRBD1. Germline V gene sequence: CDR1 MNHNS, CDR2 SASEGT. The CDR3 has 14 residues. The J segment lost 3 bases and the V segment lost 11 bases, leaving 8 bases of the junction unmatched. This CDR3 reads CARERDRANQPQHF. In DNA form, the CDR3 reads TGTGCCCGCGAGAGGGACAGGGCCAATCAGCCCCAGCATTTT.

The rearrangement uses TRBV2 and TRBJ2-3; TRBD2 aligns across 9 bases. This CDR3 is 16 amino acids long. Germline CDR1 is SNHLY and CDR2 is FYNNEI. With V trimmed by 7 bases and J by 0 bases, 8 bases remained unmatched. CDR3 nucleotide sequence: TGTGCCAGCAATATTATAGCGGGGGCTAGCACAGATACGCAGTATTTT. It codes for CASNIIAGASTDTQYF.

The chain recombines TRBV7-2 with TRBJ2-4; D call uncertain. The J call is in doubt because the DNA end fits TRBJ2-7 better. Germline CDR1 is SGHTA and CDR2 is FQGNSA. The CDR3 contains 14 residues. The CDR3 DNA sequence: TGTGCCAGCAGCTTAGGCCCCCAATTCGGCGAGCAGTACTTC. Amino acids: CASSLGPQFGEQYF.